The next 6 T cell receptor beta chains were all read from a single sample in a study of OX40 agonist ivuxolimab in advanced cancers. Preparation of the library involved the immunoSEQ multiplex PCR assay. TCRdb holds this immuneACCESS table with in-frame rearrangements only. Some clones are missing; in checked studies, unresolved V genes explain under half, and the rest has no known cause. The sample profile shows approximately 58,000 clones; approximately 80% of them were found once. More than 1.1% of the sample comes from the top ten. The source was CD4+ or CD8+ T cells sorted from blood, collected in a trial of the OX40 agonist ivuxolimab. These receptors all come from an adult with an advanced solid tumor such as melanoma, head and neck, liver or kidney cancer.

The V gene is TRBV9, the J gene TRBJ2-3, with TRBD2 matching over 12 bases. This CDR3 is 16 amino acids long. Germline assignment: CDR1 SGDLS and CDR2 YYNGEE. Trimming removed 4 bases from V and 1 base from J; junction bases left unmatched: 4. The CDR3 region has the DNA TGTGCCAGCAGCTCCGGGACTAGCGGGCGCACAGATACGCAGTATTTT. Its translation: CASSSGTSGRTDTQYF. Full variable domain (outside the CDR3, taken from reference TRBV9 and TRBJ2-3): DSGVTQTPKHLITATGQRVTLRCSPRSGDLSVYWYQQSLDQGLQFLIQYYNGEERAKGNILERFSAQQFPDLHSELNLSSLELGDSALYFCASSSGTSGRTDTQYFGPGTRLTVL.

The gene calls are TRBV11-2 and TRBJ1-1; TRBD1 aligns across 7 bases. The J segment lost 6 bases and the V segment lost 5 bases, leaving 12 bases of the junction unmatched. This CDR3 is 15 amino acids long. Germline V gene sequence: CDR1 SGHAT, CDR2 FQNNGV. CDR3 in amino acids: CASSRYQGGVSEAFF. CDR3 nucleotides: TGTGCCAGCAGCCGCTATCAGGGGGGGGTGTCTGAAGCTTTCTTT.

This clone has only a few counts. V usage is TRBV5-4 and J usage is TRBJ1-4; no reliable D call. The V gene's germline CDR1 is SGHNT and CDR2 YYREEE (reference sequence). Trimming removed 2 bases from V and 4 bases from J, with 9 bases in between. The CDR3 extends over 14 amino acids. CDR3 DNA: TGTGCCAGCAGCTTTGGCAGAAATAATGAAAAACTGTTTTTT. It yields the protein CASSFGRNNEKLFF.

This clone was counted once. The chain employs TRBV19 and TRBJ1-5, with D tentatively TRBD1 (5 bases). This CDR3 region has 15 residues. V was pared by 2 bases and J by 4 bases, with 12 bases between. CDR1 LNHDA and CDR2 SQIVND come from the germline V gene (reference sequence). CDR3 loop: CASSIIVGVNQPQHF. The CDR3 DNA sequence: TGTGCCAGTAGTATAATAGTGGGGGTGAATCAGCCCCAGCATTTT.

The gene calls are TRBV25-1 and TRBJ2-7, with unresolved D. There are 15 residues in the CDR3. Germline CDR1 and CDR2: MGHDK and SYGVNS. V shed 4 bases and J shed 0 bases, with 13 bases lying between them. DNA of the CDR3: TGTGCCAGCAGTGGAACAGAACTCGCCTCCTACGAGCAGTACTTC. Amino acids: CASSGTELASYEQYF.

The chain joins TRBV15 to TRBJ2-1; TRBD1 is a possible D gene (6 bases). Trimming shortened V by 1 base and J by 0 bases, and 13 bases separated the two germline ends. CDR1 and CDR2 (germline): LNHNV, YYDKDF (reference sequence). The CDR3 sequence is 17 residues long. The CDR3 here is CATSRGADRSSYNEQFF. The CDR3 nucleotides read TGTGCCACCAGCAGAGGGGCCGACAGGAGCTCCTACAATGAGCAGTTCTTC.